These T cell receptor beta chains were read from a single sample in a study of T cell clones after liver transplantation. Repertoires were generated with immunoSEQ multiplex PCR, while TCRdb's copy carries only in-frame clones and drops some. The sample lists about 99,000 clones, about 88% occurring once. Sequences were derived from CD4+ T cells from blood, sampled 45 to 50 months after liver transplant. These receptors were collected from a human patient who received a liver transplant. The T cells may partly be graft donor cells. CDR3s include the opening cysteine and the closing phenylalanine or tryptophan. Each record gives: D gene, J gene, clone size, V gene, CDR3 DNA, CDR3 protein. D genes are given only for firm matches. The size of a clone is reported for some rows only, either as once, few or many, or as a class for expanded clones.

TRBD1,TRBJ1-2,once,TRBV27,TGTGCCAGCAGTTTGACAGGGGGAGGCTATGGCTACACCTTC,CASSLTGGGYGYTF
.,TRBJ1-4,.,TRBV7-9,TGTGCCAGCAGCTTAAAAGTGGCAGGGGCTAAGGAAAAACTGTTTTTT,CASSLKVAGAKEKLFF
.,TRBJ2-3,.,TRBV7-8,TGTGCCAGCAGCTTAGTAGAACAGTTCGATGATACGCAGTATTTT,CASSLVEQFDDTQYF
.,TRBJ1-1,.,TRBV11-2,TGTGCCAGCAGCTTAGTTTCGGGTAGGAACACTGAAGCTTTCTTT,CASSLVSGRNTEAFF
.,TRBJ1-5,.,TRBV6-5,TGTGCCAGCAGTCCGGGATCGGGGGTTAATCAGCCCCAGCATTTT,CASSPGSGVNQPQHF
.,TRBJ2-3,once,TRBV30,TGTGCCTGGAGCGGACAGCTAAGCACAGATACGCAGTATTTT,CAWSGQLSTDTQYF
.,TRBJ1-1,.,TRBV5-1,TGCGCCAGCAGCTTGGTGCAGACAGAAATGAACACTGAAGCTTTCTTT,CASSLVQTEMNTEAFF
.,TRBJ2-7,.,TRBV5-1,TGCGCCAGCAGCATTAGGGCAGGGAGTATCTACGAGCAGTACTTC,CASSIRAGSIYEQYF
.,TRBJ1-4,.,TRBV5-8,TGTGCCAGCAGCTTGGGGAAACTGTTTTTT,CASSLGKLFF
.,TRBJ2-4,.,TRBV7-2,TGTGCCAGCAGCGCATTAGTAGCCAAAAACATTCAGTACTTC,CASSALVAKNIQYF
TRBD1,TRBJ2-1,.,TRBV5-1,TGCGCCAGCAGCCAACGGACAGGGTTCGATGAGCAGTTCTTC,CASSQRTGFDEQFF